This T cell receptor beta chain was obtained from a study of T cell repertoires in ileal Crohn's disease. CDR3 size: 17 residues. Germline loops: CDR1 MNHNS, CDR2 SASEGT. J lost 5 bases, V lost 4 bases, and 16 bases had no gene match. TCRdb's copy holds only in-frame clones and misses some; the assay was immunoSEQ multiplex PCR. Of 13,000 or so clones listed, 75% to 90% are singletons. Noted time point: neoterminal ileum biopsy at postoperative endoscopy, about 6 months after surgery. The source of this sequence is an adult with Crohn's disease. The sequenced sample consisted of ileal tissue. The chain recombines TRBV6-1 with TRBJ1-2, with 7 bases identical to TRBD1. The chain's CDR3 is CASSGTLFPGQRYGYTF. For the CDR3, the DNA is TGTGCCAGCAGTGGGACCCTATTCCCGGGACAGAGATATGGCTACACCTTC.